Shown below are 25 T cell receptor beta chains from a single sample sequenced in a study of OX40 agonist ivuxolimab in advanced cancers. Repertoires were generated with immunoSEQ multiplex PCR, while TCRdb's copy carries only in-frame clones and drops some. The repertoire consists of about 150,000 clones, with 85% to 95% occurring once and the leading ten covering under 1.3%. The material sequenced was CD4+ or CD8+ T cells sorted from blood, taken in a trial of the OX40 agonist ivuxolimab. The receptor set was obtained from an adult with an advanced solid tumor such as melanoma, head and neck, liver or kidney cancer.

This clone was observed once. The chain joins TRBV6-5 to TRBJ2-4, with D perhaps TRBD1 (6 bases). The germline V and J ends were trimmed by 4 bases and 7 bases, with 14 bases remaining between them. The length of the CDR3 is 14 residues. From germline, CDR1 is MNHEY and CDR2 SVGAGI. The CDR3, as DNA: TGTGCCAGCAGTTCTCCGAACAGGGTGAACATTCAGTACTTC. It is translated as CASSSPNRVNIQYF.

This chain connects TRBV9 to TRBJ2-2; D call uncertain. Germline CDR1 and CDR2: SGDLS and YYNGEE. V gave up 0 bases and J gave up 0 bases, with 3 bases separating them. The CDR3 is made up of 14 amino acids. CDR3 nucleotide sequence: TGTGCCAGCAGCGTAGAGCCGAACACCGGGGAGCTGTTTTTT. This gives the protein CASSVEPNTGELFF.

The chain has TRBV15 and TRBJ2-7, with D perhaps being TRBD1 or TRBD2 (5 bases each). The CDR3 sequence is 15 residues long. Germline V gene data show CDR1 as LNHNV and CDR2 as YYDKDF (reference sequence). The ends were cut back, 0 bases at V and 2 bases at J, with 11 bases in the middle. The CDR3 here is CATSRDRWGTYEQYF. In nucleotides, the CDR3 is TGTGCCACCAGCAGAGATAGGTGGGGGACCTACGAGCAGTACTTC.

This clone was observed a handful of times. The chain links TRBV2 to TRBJ2-5, with 8 bases that match TRBD2. V shed 8 bases and J 5 bases; nucleotides not matched to a gene: 7. CDR3 size: 13 residues. CDR1 SNHLY and CDR2 FYNNEI come from the germline V gene. CDR3 DNA sequence: TGTGCCAGCTTAGCGGGATGGGGGGAGACCCAGTACTTC. Translating it yields CASLAGWGETQYF.

The chain has TRBV9 and TRBJ2-7; TRBD1 matches 9 bases. The CDR3 loop spans 16 amino acids. Germline V gene data show CDR1 as SGDLS and CDR2 as YYNGEE. V dropped 0 bases and J dropped 5; count of bases not matched to a gene: 9. The CDR3 DNA reads TGTGCCAGCAGCGTAGCCACAGGGGGCCATGGGCACGAGCAGTACTTC. Residues: CASSVATGGHGHEQYF.

J is TRBJ2-3 and V is TRBV5-4; D gene ambiguous. Germline CDR1 and CDR2: SGHNT and YYREEE (reference sequence). Trimming removed 0 bases from V and 4 bases from J, with 9 bases in between. The CDR3 extends over 14 amino acids. The CDR3 region is CASSLVLGSDTQYF. CDR3 bases: TGTGCCAGCAGCTTGGTCCTCGGGTCAGATACGCAGTATTTT. The full variable domain, with the rest looked up from reference TRBV5-4 and TRBJ2-3, is ETGVTQSPTHLIKTRGQQVTLRCSSQSGHNTVSWYQQALGQGPQFIFQYYREEENGRGNFPPRFSGLQFPNYSSELNVNALELDDSALYLCASSLVLGSDTQYFGPGTRLTVL.

V and J are TRBV5-6 and TRBJ2-5, with TRBD2 matching over 13 bases. Germline CDR1 is SGHDT and CDR2 is YYEEEE. CDR3 length: 16 residues. V lost 4 bases to trimming and J lost 4 bases; unmatched junction nucleotides: 7. The CDR3 sequence: CASSTLLAGGPETQYF. In DNA, the CDR3 is TGTGCCAGCAGCACATTACTAGCGGGGGGGCCAGAGACCCAGTACTTC. Full variable domain (remainder filled in from reference TRBV5-6 and TRBJ2-5): DAGVTQSPTHLIKTRGQQVTLRCSPKSGHDTVSWYQQALGQGPQFIFQYYEEEERQRGNFPDRFSGHQFPNYSSELNVNALLLGDSALYLCASSTLLAGGPETQYFGPGTRLLVL.

The chain joins TRBV9 to TRBJ2-4, with D unclear. The CDR3 is 14 residues long. Trimming removed 0 bases at V and 3 bases at J, with 7 bases between. Looked up from germline, CDR1 is SGDLS and CDR2 is YYNGEE. DNA of the CDR3: TGTGCCAGCAGCGTAGAGAGCTACAAAAACATTCAGTACTTC. Translating gives CASSVESYKNIQYF.

The chain links TRBV6-6 to TRBJ2-2; tentatively, D is TRBD2 (5 bases). The CDR3 is made up of 11 amino acids. With 8 bases removed from V and 4 bases from J, the gap between germline ends came to 5 bases. The germline gives CDR1 MNHNY, CDR2 SVGAGI (reference sequence). The CDR3: CASRGTGELFF. The CDR3 nucleotides are TGTGCCAGCCGGGGCACCGGGGAGCTGTTTTTT.

Comment on this clone: Other DNA sequences in the same sample also yield this CDR3. The V and J genes are TRBV7-2 and TRBJ1-1; 12 positions agree with TRBD1. This CDR3 comprises 17 residues. Trimming took 1 base from V and 2 from J; bases not matched to a gene: 5. Per the germline V gene, CDR1 is SGHTA and CDR2 is FQGNSA. In DNA, the CDR3 is TGTGCCAGCAGCTTAGTGCGGGGACAGGGGGCTAACACTGAAGCTTTCTTT. This sequence encodes CASSLVRGQGANTEAFF.

This clone was seen more than once but under ten times. This chain connects TRBV18 to TRBJ1-1, with D possibly matching TRBD1 (5 bases). Germline V CDR1 and CDR2: KGHSH, LQKENI. The CDR3 has 13 residues. The V gene lost 5 bases and the J gene lost 6 bases, with 13 bases spanning the gap. CDR3 sequence: CASSDSGRPEAFF. Here the CDR3 DNA reads TGTGCCAGCTCAGACTCGGGACGCCCTGAAGCTTTCTTT. The variable domain in full, with the rest retrieved from reference TRBV18 and TRBJ1-1, is NAGVMQNPRHLVRRRGQEARLRCSPMKGHSHVYWYRQLPEEGLKFMVYLQKENIIDESGMPKERFSAEFPKEGPSILRIQQVVRGDSAAYFCASSDSGRPEAFFGQGTRLTVV.

The rearrangement uses TRBV7-9 and TRBJ2-7; 13 bases line up with TRBD2. Germline V gives CDR1 SEHNR, CDR2 FQNEAQ (reference sequence). V lost 5 bases, J lost 2 bases, and 15 bases stayed unmatched. CDR3 length equals 19 residues. CDR3: CASSTRSGTSGTGTYEQYF. CDR3 sequence (DNA): TGTGCCAGCAGCACACGTTCCGGGACTAGCGGGACGGGGACCTACGAGCAGTACTTC. The full variable domain, its missing parts supplied by reference TRBV7-9 and TRBJ2-7, is DTGVSQNPRHKITKRGQNVTFRCDPISEHNRLYWYRQTLGQGPEFLTYFQNEAQLEKSRLLSDRFSAERPKGSFSTLEIQRTEQGDSAMYLCASSTRSGTSGTGTYEQYFGPGTRLTVT.

This rearrangement joins TRBV7-2 to TRBJ1-5, with 7 bases fitting TRBD1. In germline, CDR1 is SGHTA, CDR2 FQGNSA. V was pared by 1 base and J by 2 bases, with 5 bases of the junction left unmatched. The CDR3 totals 16 residues. CDR3 DNA: TGTGCCAGCAGCTTAGTGGCAGGGGGAGGCAATCAGCCCCAGCATTTT. Protein product: CASSLVAGGGNQPQHF.

V and J are TRBV14 and TRBJ1-6; maybe TRBD1 (5 bases). V dropped 5 bases and J dropped 10 bases, with 18 bases sitting between them. Germline V gene data show CDR1 as SGHDN and CDR2 as FVKESK. This CDR3 has 15 amino acids. CDR3 protein: CASSGPAGGESPLHF. CDR3 DNA: TGTGCCAGCAGCGGACCGGCGGGGGGGGAATCACCCCTCCACTTT.

The J gene is TRBJ1-2, the V gene TRBV28, with TRBD1 matching over 7 bases. Losses at the gene ends were 5 bases for V and 10 bases for J; bases not matched to a gene: 7. The CDR3 consists of 12 residues. The germline CDR1 and CDR2 sequences are MDHEN and SYDVKM. CDR3 nucleotide sequence: TGTGCCAGCAGTGGTCGACAGGGAGACTACACCTTC. Translating gives CASSGRQGDYTF.

The chain uses TRBV6-1 and TRBJ1-2; D is undetermined. The CDR3 totals 15 residues. CDR1 is MNHNS, CDR2 SASEGT, per germline. Trimming removed 3 bases at V and 4 bases at J, with 15 bases between. DNA for the CDR3: TGTGCCAGCAGTGACCCCGCTGGTTTCGCCTATGGCTACACCTTC. Residues: CASSDPAGFAYGYTF.

This chain uses TRBV28 with TRBJ1-5; TRBD1 aligns across 8 bases. The CDR3 sequence is 15 residues long. J was trimmed by 1 base and V by 6 bases; bases with no gene match: 5. From germline, CDR1 is MDHEN and CDR2 SYDVKM. CDR3 DNA: TGTGCCAGCAGGCCTCAGGGGGCGAGCAATCAGCCCCAGCATTTT. Translation: CASRPQGASNQPQHF. The entire variable domain, with the rest obtained from reference TRBV28 and TRBJ1-5, is as follows: DVKVTQSSRYLVKRTGEKVFLECVQDMDHENMFWYRQDPGLGLRLIYFSYDVKMKEKGDIPEGYSVSREKKERFSLILESASTNQTSMYLCASRPQGASNQPQHFGDGTRLSIL.

The chain joins TRBV14 to TRBJ2-5, with a tentative D call TRBD1 (6 bases). The CDR3 loop spans 16 amino acids. Germline CDR1 SGHDN, CDR2 FVKESK. Deletions cut 4 bases from V and 1 base from J, with 16 bases between. Here the CDR3 DNA reads TGTGCCAGCAGCCCGCCCTTCGGCAGGGGCCAAGAGACCCAGTACTTC. Protein: CASSPPFGRGQETQYF.

The chain carries TRBV5-4 and TRBJ2-3, with 7 bases that match TRBD2. Per germline, CDR1 SGHNT and CDR2 YYREEE (reference sequence). Trimming at V came to 3 bases and at J to 4 bases, leaving 5 bases not matched to a gene. The CDR3 totals 14 residues. The CDR3 region is CASSSGGRADTQYF. DNA for the CDR3: TGTGCCAGCAGCTCCGGGGGGAGGGCAGATACGCAGTATTTT.

This chain connects TRBV6-1 to TRBJ1-2; a possible D gene is TRBD1 (5 bases). Trimming pared 5 bases from V and 6 bases from J, leaving 10 bases between. CDR3 length equals 12 residues. Germline V gene lookup returns CDR1 MNHNS and CDR2 SASEGT. Written as DNA, the CDR3 is TGTGCCAGCAGTTTTACAGGAGATGGCTACACCTTC. It yields the protein CASSFTGDGYTF.

The chain couples TRBV7-3 to TRBJ2-1, with 8 bases that match TRBD1. The CDR3 loop spans 16 amino acids. CDR1 SGHTA and CDR2 FQGTGA come from the germline V gene. Trimming cost V 5 bases and J 0 bases; bases outside gene matches: 6. CDR3 loop: CASSPQGAASYNEQFF. DNA for the CDR3: TGTGCCAGCAGCCCCCAGGGGGCGGCCTCCTACAATGAGCAGTTCTTC.

This clone occurred once. The genes are TRBV27 and TRBJ2-7, with D perhaps assigned TRBD1 or TRBD2 (5 bases each). The length of the CDR3 is 14 residues. Trimming shortened V by 6 bases and J by 3 bases, and 15 bases separated the two germline ends. Germline assignment: CDR1 MNHEY and CDR2 SMNVEV (reference sequence). The CDR3 region has the DNA TGTGCCAGCAGCGGGGATTGGGGGAACTACGAGCAGTACTTC. Translation: CASSGDWGNYEQYF.

Note on this clone: Other DNA sequences in the sample encode the same CDR3. The DNA for the CDR3 is TGTGCCAGCAGCTTAGAAGGGGGCACTGAAGCTTTCTTT. It yields the protein CASSLEGGTEAFF. The chain couples TRBV7-9 to TRBJ1-1, with D possibly TRBD1 on 6 matching bases. Looked up from germline, CDR1 is SEHNR and CDR2 is FQNEAQ (reference sequence). The germline V and J ends were trimmed by 1 base and 4 bases, with 7 bases remaining between them. The CDR3 sequence is 13 residues long.

This clone was seen once. The V gene is TRBV29-1, the J gene TRBJ2-7, with a tentative D call TRBD1 (6 bases). CDR1 is SQVTM, CDR2 ANQGSEA, per germline. The V and J ends lost 7 bases and 6 bases respectively, with 16 bases between them. CDR3 length: 12 residues. CDR3 bases: TGCAGCGCTGCACAGGGCGCCCTCGAGCAGTACTTC. It translates to CSAAQGALEQYF.

The J gene is TRBJ2-3, the V gene TRBV9; D perhaps matches TRBD1 (6 bases). The CDR3 covers 19 residues. Germline assignment: CDR1 SGDLS and CDR2 YYNGEE. Trimming pared 0 bases from V and 2 bases from J, leaving 22 bases between. The CDR3: CASSVDMSGATLATDTQYF. The DNA for the CDR3 is TGTGCCAGCAGCGTAGACATGTCAGGGGCCACCTTGGCCACAGATACGCAGTATTTT.